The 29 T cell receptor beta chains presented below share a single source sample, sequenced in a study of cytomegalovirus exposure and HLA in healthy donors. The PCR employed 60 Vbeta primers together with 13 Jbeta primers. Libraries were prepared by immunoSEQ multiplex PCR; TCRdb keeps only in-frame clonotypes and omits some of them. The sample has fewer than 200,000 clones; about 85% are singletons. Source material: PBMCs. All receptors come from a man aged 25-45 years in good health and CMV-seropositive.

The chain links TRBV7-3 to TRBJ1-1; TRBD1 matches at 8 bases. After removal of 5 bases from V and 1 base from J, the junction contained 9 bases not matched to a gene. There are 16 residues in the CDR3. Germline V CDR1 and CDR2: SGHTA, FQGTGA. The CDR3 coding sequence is TGTGCCAGCAGCGCGACAGGGGCATGGGGGAACACTGAAGCTTTCTTT. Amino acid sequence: CASSATGAWGNTEAFF.

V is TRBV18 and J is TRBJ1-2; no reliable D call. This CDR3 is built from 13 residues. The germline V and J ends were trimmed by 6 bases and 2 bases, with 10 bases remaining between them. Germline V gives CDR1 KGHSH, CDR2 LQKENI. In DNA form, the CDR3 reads TGTGCCAGCTCGCTTTACGAGAACTATGGCTACACCTTC. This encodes CASSLYENYGYTF.

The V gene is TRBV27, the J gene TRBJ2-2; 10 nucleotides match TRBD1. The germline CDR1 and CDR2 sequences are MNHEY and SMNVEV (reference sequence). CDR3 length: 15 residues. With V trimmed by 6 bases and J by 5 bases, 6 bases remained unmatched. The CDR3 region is CASSRTGGSTGELFF. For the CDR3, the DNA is TGTGCCAGCAGCCGGACAGGGGGTTCGACCGGGGAGCTGTTTTTT.

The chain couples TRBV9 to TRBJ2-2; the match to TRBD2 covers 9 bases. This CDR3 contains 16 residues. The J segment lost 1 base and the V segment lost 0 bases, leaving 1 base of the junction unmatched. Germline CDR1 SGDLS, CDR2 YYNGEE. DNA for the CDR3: TGTGCCAGCAGCGTAGCAGCGGGGGGGAACACCGGGGAGCTGTTTTTT. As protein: CASSVAAGGNTGELFF.

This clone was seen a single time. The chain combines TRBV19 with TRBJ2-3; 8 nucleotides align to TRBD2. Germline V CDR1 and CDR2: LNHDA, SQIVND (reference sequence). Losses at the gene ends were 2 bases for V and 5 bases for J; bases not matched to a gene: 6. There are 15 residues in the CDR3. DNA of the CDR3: TGTGCCAGTAGTATATGGGCGGGAGGTGAAGATACGCAGTATTTT. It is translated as CASSIWAGGEDTQYF.

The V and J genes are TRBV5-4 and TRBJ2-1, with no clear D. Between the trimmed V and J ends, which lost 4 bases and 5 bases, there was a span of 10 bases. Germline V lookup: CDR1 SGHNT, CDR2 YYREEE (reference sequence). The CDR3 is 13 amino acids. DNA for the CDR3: TGTGCCAGCAGCGGAGACGGTCACAATGAGCAGTTCTTC. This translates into CASSGDGHNEQFF.

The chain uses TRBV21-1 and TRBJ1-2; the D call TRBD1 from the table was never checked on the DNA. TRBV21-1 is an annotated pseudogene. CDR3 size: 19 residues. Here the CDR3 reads CASSKKGLGQGLSLDGYTF. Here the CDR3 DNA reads TGTGCCAGCAGCAAAAAGGGATTGGGACAGGGACTATCTCTGGATGGCTACACCTTC.

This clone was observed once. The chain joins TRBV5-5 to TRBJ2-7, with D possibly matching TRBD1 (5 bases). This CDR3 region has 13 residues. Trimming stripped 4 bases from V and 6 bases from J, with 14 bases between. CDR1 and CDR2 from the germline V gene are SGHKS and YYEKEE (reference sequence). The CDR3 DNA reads TGTGCCAGCAGCCTAACCAGGGTAGCCGAGCAGTACGTC. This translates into CASSLTRVAEQYV.

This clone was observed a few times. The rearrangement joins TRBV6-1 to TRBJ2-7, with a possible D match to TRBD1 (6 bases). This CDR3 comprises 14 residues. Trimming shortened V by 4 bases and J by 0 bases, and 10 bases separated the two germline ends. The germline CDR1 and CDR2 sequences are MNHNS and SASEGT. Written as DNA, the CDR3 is TGTGCCAGCAGTGGTAGGGGGAGCTCCTACGAGCAGTACGTC. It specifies CASSGRGSSYEQYV.

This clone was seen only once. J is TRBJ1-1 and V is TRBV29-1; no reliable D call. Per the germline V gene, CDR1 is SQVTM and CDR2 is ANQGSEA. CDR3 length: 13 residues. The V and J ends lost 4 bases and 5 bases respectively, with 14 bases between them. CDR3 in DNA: TGCAGCGTTGTTTCGTCAGGCTCTACTGAAGCTTTCTTT. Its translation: CSVVSSGSTEAFF.

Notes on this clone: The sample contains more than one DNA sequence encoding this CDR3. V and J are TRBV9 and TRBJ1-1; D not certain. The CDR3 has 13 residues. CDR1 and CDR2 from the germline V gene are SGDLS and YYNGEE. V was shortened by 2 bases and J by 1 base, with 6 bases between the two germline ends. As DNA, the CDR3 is TGTGCCAGCAGCGTGAGCGGGAACACTGAAGCTTTCTTT. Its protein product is CASSVSGNTEAFF.

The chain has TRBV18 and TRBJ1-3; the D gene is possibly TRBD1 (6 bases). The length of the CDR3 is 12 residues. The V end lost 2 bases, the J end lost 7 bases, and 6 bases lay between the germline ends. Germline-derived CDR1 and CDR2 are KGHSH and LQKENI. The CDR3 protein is CASSPGGNTIYF. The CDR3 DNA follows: TGTGCCAGCTCACCAGGGGGCAACACCATATATTTT.

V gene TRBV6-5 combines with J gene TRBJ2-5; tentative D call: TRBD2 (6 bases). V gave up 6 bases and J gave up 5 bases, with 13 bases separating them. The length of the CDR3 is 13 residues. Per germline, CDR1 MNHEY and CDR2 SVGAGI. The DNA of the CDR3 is TGTGCCAGCAGGGAAACGGGAGTTGAGACCCAGTACTTC. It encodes CASRETGVETQYF.

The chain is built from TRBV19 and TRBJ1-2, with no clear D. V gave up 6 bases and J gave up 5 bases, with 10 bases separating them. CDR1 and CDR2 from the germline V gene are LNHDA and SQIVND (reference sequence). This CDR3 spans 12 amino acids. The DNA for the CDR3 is TGTGCCAGTAGCATACCCCGGTATGGCTACACCTTC. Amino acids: CASSIPRYGYTF. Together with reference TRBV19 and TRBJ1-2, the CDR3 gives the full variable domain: DGGITQSPKYLFRKEGQNVTLSCEQNLNHDAMYWYRQDPGQGLRLIYYSQIVNDFQKGDIAEGYSVSREKKESFPLTVTSAQKNPTAFYLCASSIPRYGYTFGSGTRLTVV.

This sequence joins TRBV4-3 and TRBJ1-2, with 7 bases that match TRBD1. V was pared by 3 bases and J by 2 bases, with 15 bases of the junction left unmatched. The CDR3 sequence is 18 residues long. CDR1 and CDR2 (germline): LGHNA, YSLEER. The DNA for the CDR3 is TGCGCCAGCAGCCACTATGCCAAGACAGGGACCTTAAACTATGGCTACACCTTC. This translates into CASSHYAKTGTLNYGYTF.

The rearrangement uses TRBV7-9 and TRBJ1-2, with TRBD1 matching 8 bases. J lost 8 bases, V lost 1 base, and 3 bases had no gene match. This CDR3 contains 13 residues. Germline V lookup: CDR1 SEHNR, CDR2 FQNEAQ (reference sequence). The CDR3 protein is CASSLGTGTGYTF. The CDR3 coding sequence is TGTGCCAGCAGCTTAGGGACAGGGACCGGCTACACCTTC.

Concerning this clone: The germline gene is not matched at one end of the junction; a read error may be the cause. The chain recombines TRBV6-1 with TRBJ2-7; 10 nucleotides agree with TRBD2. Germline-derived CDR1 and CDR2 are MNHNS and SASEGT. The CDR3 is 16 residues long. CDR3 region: CASSEGLAARAYEQYF. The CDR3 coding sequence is TGTGCCAGCAGCGAAGGACTAGCGGCAAGGGCCTACGAGCAGTACTTC.

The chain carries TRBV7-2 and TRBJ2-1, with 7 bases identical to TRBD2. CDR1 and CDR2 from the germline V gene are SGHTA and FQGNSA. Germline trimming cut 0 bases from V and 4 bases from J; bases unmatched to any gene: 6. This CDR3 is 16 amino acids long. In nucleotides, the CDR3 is TGTGCCAGCAGCTTAGCTGGCGGGAGCTTTTACAATGAGCAGTTCTTC. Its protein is CASSLAGGSFYNEQFF. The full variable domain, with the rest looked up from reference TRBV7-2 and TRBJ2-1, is GAGVSQSPSNKVTEKGKDVELRCDPISGHTALYWYRQSLGQGLEFLIYFQGNSAPDKSGLPSDRFSAERTGGSVSTLTIQRTQQEDSAVYLCASSLAGGSFYNEQFFGPGTRLTVL.

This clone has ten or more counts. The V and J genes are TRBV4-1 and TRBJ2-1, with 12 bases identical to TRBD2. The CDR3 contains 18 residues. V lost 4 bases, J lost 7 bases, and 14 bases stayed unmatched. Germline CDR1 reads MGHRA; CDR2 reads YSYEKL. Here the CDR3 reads CASSRPRLLAGGQNEQFF. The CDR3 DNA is TGCGCCAGCAGCCGCCCGAGACTACTAGCGGGAGGACAGAATGAGCAGTTCTTC.

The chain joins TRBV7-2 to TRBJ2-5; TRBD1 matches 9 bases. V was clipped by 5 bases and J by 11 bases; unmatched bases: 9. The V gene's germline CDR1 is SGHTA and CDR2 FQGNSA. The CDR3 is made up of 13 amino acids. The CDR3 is CASSPTGGGRQYF. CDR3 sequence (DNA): TGTGCCAGCAGCCCCACAGGGGGCGGTAGACAGTACTTC.

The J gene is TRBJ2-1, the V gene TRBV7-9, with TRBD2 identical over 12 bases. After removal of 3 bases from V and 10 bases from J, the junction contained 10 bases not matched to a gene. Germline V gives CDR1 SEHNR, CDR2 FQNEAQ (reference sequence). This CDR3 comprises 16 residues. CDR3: CASSLDPGLAGPEQFF. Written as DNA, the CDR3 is TGTGCCAGCAGCTTGGACCCGGGACTAGCGGGCCCAGAGCAGTTCTTC. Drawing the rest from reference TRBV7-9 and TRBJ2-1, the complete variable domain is DTGVSQNPRHKITKRGQNVTFRCDPISEHNRLYWYRQTLGQGPEFLTYFQNEAQLEKSRLLSDRFSAERPKGSFSTLEIQRTEQGDSAMYLCASSLDPGLAGPEQFFGPGTRLTVL.

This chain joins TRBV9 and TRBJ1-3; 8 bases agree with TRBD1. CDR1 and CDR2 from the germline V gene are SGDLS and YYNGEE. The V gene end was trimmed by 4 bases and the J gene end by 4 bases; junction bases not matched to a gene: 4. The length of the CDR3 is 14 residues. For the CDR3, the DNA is TGTGCCAGCAGCCCCCGGACAGGGGGAAACACCATATATTTT. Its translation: CASSPRTGGNTIYF. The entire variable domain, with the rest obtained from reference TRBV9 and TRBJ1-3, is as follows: DSGVTQTPKHLITATGQRVTLRCSPRSGDLSVYWYQQSLDQGLQFLIQYYNGEERAKGNILERFSAQQFPDLHSELNLSSLELGDSALYFCASSPRTGGNTIYFGEGSWLTVV.

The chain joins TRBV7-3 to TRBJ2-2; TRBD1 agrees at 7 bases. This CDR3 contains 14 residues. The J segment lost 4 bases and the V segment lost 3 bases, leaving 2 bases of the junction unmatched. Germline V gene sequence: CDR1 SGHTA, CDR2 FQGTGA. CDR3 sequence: CASSFSGGTGELFF. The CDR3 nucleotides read TGTGCCAGCAGCTTCTCAGGGGGCACCGGGGAGCTGTTTTTT.

Written as DNA, the CDR3 is TGTGCCAGCGGACTCAATGAGCAGTTCTTC. Translating it yields CASGLNEQFF. The chain combines TRBV5-6 with TRBJ2-1; a weak D match, TRBD2 (5 bases). Trimming removed 7 bases at V and 6 bases at J, with 5 bases between. Per germline, CDR1 SGHDT and CDR2 YYEEEE. CDR3 length: 10 amino acids.

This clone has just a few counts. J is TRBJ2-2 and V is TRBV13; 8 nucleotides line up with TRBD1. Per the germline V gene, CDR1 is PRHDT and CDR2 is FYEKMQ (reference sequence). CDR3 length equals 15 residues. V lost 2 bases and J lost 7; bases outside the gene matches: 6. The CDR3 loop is CASSLPQGAGGELFF. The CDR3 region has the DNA TGTGCCAGCAGCTTACCGCAGGGGGCCGGCGGGGAGCTGTTTTTT.

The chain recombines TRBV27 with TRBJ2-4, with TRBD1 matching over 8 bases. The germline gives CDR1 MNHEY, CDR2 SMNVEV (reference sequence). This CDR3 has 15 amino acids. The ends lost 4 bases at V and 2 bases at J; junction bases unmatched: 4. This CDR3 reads CASSSGGWTKNIQYF. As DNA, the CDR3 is TGTGCCAGCAGTTCAGGGGGCTGGACCAAAAACATTCAGTACTTC.

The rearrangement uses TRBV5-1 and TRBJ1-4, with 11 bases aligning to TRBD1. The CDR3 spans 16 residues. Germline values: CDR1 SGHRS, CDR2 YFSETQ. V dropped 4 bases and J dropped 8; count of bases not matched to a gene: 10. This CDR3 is CASSPTPGQGEEKLFF. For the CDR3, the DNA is TGCGCCAGCAGCCCCACTCCGGGACAGGGGGAAGAAAAACTGTTTTTT.

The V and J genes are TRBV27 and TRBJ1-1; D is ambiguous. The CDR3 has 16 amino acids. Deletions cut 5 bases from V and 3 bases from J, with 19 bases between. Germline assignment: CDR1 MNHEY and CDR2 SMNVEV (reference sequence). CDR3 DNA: TGTGCCAGCAGTCCGCCGCCCGGGGTCCCGTACACTGAAGCTTTCTTT. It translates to CASSPPPGVPYTEAFF.

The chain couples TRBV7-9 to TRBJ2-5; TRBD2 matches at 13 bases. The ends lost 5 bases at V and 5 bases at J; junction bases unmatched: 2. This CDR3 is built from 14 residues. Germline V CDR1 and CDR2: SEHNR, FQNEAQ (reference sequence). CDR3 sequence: CASSPGLAGETQYF. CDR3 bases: TGTGCCAGCAGCCCGGGACTAGCGGGGGAGACCCAGTACTTC.